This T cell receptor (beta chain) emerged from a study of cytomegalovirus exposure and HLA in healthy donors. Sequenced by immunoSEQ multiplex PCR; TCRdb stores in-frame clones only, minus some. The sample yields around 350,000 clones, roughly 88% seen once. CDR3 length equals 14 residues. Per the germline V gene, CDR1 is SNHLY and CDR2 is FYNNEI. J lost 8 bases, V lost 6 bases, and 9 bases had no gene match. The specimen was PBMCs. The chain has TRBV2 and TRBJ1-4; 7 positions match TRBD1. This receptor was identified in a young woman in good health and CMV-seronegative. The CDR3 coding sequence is TGTGCCAGCAGGGGCGACAGGGAATTAGAAAAACTGTTTTTT. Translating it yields CASRGDRELEKLFF.